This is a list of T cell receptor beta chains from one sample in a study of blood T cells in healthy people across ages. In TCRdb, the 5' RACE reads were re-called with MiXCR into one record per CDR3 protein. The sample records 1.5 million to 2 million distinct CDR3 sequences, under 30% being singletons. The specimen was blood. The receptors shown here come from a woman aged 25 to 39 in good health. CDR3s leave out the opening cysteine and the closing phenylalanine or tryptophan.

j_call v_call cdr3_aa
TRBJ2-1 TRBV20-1 SALGGTGGNEQF
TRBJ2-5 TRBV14 ASSPIGRIQETQY
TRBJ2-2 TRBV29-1 SVEVPGLAGRLVGELF
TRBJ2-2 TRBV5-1 ASSSASGGLNTGELF
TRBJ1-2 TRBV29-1 SFELGHRNYGYT
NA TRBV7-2 ASSFTVRGYEQY
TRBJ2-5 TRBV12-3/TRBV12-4 ASTTWGGELGTQY
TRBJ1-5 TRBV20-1 KARQSNQPQH
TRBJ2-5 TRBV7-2 ASSLVRGSTETQY
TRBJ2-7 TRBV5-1 ASSLATFGDYEQY
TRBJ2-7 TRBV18 ASSPSTTGVSEQY
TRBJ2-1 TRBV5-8 ASNLQRSSYNEQF
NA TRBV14 ASSQVSKTQY
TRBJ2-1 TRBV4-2 ASSRNPSGGRRTYNEQF
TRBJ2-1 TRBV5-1 ASSAQGTHNEQF
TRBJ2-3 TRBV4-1 ASSLQGGPTTDTQY
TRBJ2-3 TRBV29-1 SVVSRGFTDTQY
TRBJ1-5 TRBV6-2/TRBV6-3 ASSYGTRAISNQPQH
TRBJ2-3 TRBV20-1 SASVWAGDTQY
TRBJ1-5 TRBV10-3 AISDLSNQPQH
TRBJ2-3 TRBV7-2 ASSLGPRGLTTDTQY
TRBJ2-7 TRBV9 ASSTGTYYEQY
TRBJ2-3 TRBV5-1 ASSLASSGTDTQY
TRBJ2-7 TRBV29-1 SVWASYEQY
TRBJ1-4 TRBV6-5 ASSYRRDPNEKLF
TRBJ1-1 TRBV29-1 SDRGNTEAF
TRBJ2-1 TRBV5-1 ASSSRGSLLNEQF
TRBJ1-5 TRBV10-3 AISDWDSRNQPQH
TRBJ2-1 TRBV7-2 ASSYSGLPSYNEQF
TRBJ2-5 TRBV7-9 ASSSDRGPQETQY